This TCR beta chain was sequenced during a study of cytomegalovirus exposure and HLA in healthy donors. PCR primers comprised 60 Vbeta and 13 Jbeta primers. Sequenced by immunoSEQ multiplex PCR; TCRdb stores in-frame clones only, minus some. Altogether approximately 180,000 clones are present, roughly 13% being singletons, with the ten largest covering 7.8%. This clone was found a few times. Its cognate antigen is unknown. General study results and limits: After further analysis at a later stage, 16,951 TCR beta sequences were associated with HLA alleles at 0.05 false discovery rate. TCR beta V- and J-gene trimming was later associated with a missense DCLRE1C variant.

This sequence was found in a man in his fifties or sixties in good health and CMV-seropositive. Specimen: PBMCs.

Written as DNA, the CDR3 is TGTGCCAGCAGGAGGGGGGGAGTTGGGACTGAAGCTTTCTTT. Its protein product is CASRRGGVGTEAFF. The chain recombines TRBV28 with TRBJ1-1; the D gene is possibly TRBD1 (6 bases). The CDR3 is 14 residues long. V lost 6 bases and J lost 5, with 16 bases in between. The germline V gene encodes CDR1 MDHEN and CDR2 SYDVKM.